This T cell receptor beta chain was sequenced for a study of T cell responses to AZD1222 COVID-19 vaccine. Germline V lookup: CDR1 SGHRS, CDR2 YFSETQ. CDR3 size: 15 residues. Trimming took 0 bases from V and 5 from J, leaving 11 bases between them. Findings and limits, study-wide: Of the AZD1222 recipients, only five to seven were seropositive at baseline.

Assay used: immunoSEQ multiplex PCR; TCRdb lists only in-frame clones, some missing. The table includes 200,000 or so clones, about 94% detected once. A remark on this clone: What it binds is not known.

The source material was peripheral blood, sampled 28 days after the second AZD1222 dose. The chain links TRBV5-1 to TRBJ1-4; a weak D match, TRBD1 (5 bases). The source is an adult who received the AZD1222 COVID-19 vaccine. CDR3 region: CASSLATQENEKLFF. Written as DNA, the CDR3 is TGCGCCAGCAGCTTGGCAACACAGGAAAATGAAAAACTGTTTTTT. The whole variable domain, filled in from reference TRBV5-1 and TRBJ1-4, reads KAGVTQTPRYLIKTRGQQVTLSCSPISGHRSVSWYQQTPGQGLQFLFEYFSETQRNKGNFPGRFSGRQFSNSRSEMNVSTLELGDSALYLCASSLATQENEKLFFGSGTQLSVL.